This T cell receptor beta chain originates from a study of beta chain features in type 1 diabetes. Expressed TCRB transcripts were sequenced because the entire RNA isolate underwent reverse transcription. Sequenced by immunoSEQ multiplex PCR; TCRdb stores in-frame clones only, minus some. Of just over 600,000 clones in the sample, around 15% are singletons; the top ten hold approximately 0.099%. The germline CDR1 and CDR2 sequences are MNHEY and SMNVEV (reference sequence). Trimming stripped 5 bases from V and 1 base from J, with 14 bases between. CDR3 length equals 15 residues. This sequence originates from a man between 18 and 29 years old in good health. Sequenced: naive CD4+ T cells from blood. This chain connects TRBV27 to TRBJ2-5; D could derive from TRBD1 or TRBD2 (5 bases each). The CDR3 sequence: CASSARGALQETQYF. The CDR3 DNA reads as TGTGCCAGCAGTGCGAGGGGCGCCCTCCAAGAGACCCAGTACTTC.